One and the same sample provided the 32 T cell receptor beta chains below, sequenced in a study of blood T cell repertoires in COVID-19. Measured with immunoSEQ multiplex PCR; TCRdb has only the in-frame clones, and not every one. The table records 200,000 to 300,000 clones, 65% to 85% of them present only once. The sequenced material came from peripheral blood. These receptors were taken from a woman between 40 and 50 years old who had recovered from COVID-19.

The V and J genes are TRBV6-5 and TRBJ1-3, with D perhaps TRBD1 (6 bases). Trimming took 0 bases from V and 3 from J, leaving 12 bases between them. CDR3 length: 16 amino acids. Germline-derived CDR1 and CDR2 are MNHEY and SVGAGI. The chain's CDR3 is CASSYSKQGDGNTIYF. The CDR3 region has the DNA TGTGCCAGCAGTTACTCGAAACAGGGAGATGGAAACACCATATATTTT.

The CDR3: CASKPEGEGGSPQHF. In DNA, the CDR3 is TGTGCCAGTAAACCCGAGGGGGAGGGGGGATCGCCCCAGCATTTT. The chain uses TRBV2 and TRBJ1-5, with D maybe TRBD1 (6 bases). CDR1 SNHLY and CDR2 FYNNEI come from the germline V gene. This CDR3 spans 15 amino acids. Trimming removed 9 bases from V and 9 bases from J, with 24 bases in between.

The chain recombines TRBV30 with TRBJ1-5; 9 positions match TRBD1. Trimming at V came to 1 base and at J to 5 bases, leaving 3 bases not matched to a gene. Germline CDR1 and CDR2: GTSNPN and SVGIG (reference sequence). This CDR3 region has 14 residues. CDR3 in amino acids: CAWSGTGVHQPQHF. DNA for the CDR3: TGTGCCTGGAGTGGGACAGGGGTCCATCAGCCCCAGCATTTT.

A single count supports this clone. V and J are TRBV28 and TRBJ2-5; tentatively, D is TRBD1 (5 bases). V shed 6 bases and J shed 5 bases, with 13 bases lying between them. There are 13 residues in the CDR3. In germline, CDR1 is MDHEN, CDR2 SYDVKM. Here the CDR3 DNA reads TGTGCCAGCAGGGGGCAGGGCCTCGAGACCCAGTACTTC. Its protein is CASRGQGLETQYF.

The rearrangement joins TRBV19 to TRBJ2-7, with 8 bases that match TRBD1. Germline V gene sequence: CDR1 LNHDA, CDR2 SQIVND (reference sequence). The CDR3 has 14 residues. V was clipped by 3 bases and J by 3 bases; unmatched bases: 4. As DNA, the CDR3 is TGTGCCAGTAGTATGGGCAGGGGGCTCTACGAGCAGTACTTC. Translating it yields CASSMGRGLYEQYF.

In nucleotides, the CDR3 is TGTGCCACCAGCAGAGATGGGCGGGGGGGTCAGCCCCAGCATTTT. Its translation is CATSRDGRGGQPQHF. The rearrangement links TRBV15 to TRBJ1-5; maybe TRBD1 (5 bases). Germline-derived CDR1 and CDR2 are LNHNV and YYDKDF (reference sequence). This CDR3 has 15 residues. V dropped 0 bases and J dropped 6 bases, with 12 bases sitting between them.

This rearrangement joins TRBV28 to TRBJ1-1; the D is unclear. V was trimmed by 2 bases and J by 5 bases, leaving 6 bases between them. The CDR3 runs 12 residues. Germline CDR1 reads MDHEN; CDR2 reads SYDVKM. CDR3 sequence reads: CASSLMRTEAFF. The CDR3 DNA follows: TGTGCCAGCAGTTTAATGAGGACTGAAGCTTTCTTT.

The chain employs TRBV11-3 and TRBJ2-1, with D perhaps TRBD2 (6 bases). In germline, CDR1 is SGHNT, CDR2 YENEEA. The CDR3 contains 19 residues. V lost 5 bases to trimming and J lost 4 bases, with 27 bases between them. CDR3 sequence reads: CASSPRAVMGTPPYNEQFF. DNA of the CDR3: TGTGCCAGCAGCCCCCGGGCGGTGATGGGGACTCCCCCTTACAATGAGCAGTTCTTC.

The CDR3 reads CASRVWGVGYGYTF. The DNA for the CDR3 is TGTGCCAGCAGGGTTTGGGGGGTGGGCTATGGCTACACCTTC. V is TRBV6-5 and J is TRBJ1-2; tentative D call: TRBD1 (5 bases). Trimming removed 6 bases at V and 4 bases at J, with 15 bases between. CDR1 is MNHEY and CDR2 is SVGAGI in the germline V gene. The CDR3 loop spans 14 amino acids.

V and J are TRBV6-5 and TRBJ1-2; 9 bases are a match to TRBD1. The V gene's germline CDR1 is MNHEY and CDR2 SVGAGI. The ends lost 2 bases at V and 4 bases at J; junction bases unmatched: 5. There are 15 residues in the CDR3. The CDR3 coding sequence is TGTGCCAGCAGTTACGAGGGACAGGGAGCCTATGGCTACACCTTC. Residues: CASSYEGQGAYGYTF.

This CDR3 reads CASSWDSRVNSNQPQHF. CDR3 coding DNA: TGCGCCAGCAGTTGGGATTCCAGGGTTAACAGCAATCAGCCCCAGCATTTT. The chain employs TRBV4-1 and TRBJ1-5; TRBD1 is a possible D gene (5 bases). Germline assignment: CDR1 MGHRA and CDR2 YSYEKL. The CDR3 is made up of 17 amino acids. With 6 bases removed from V and 1 base from J, the gap between germline ends came to 19 bases.

The CDR3 nucleotides read TGCGCCAGCAGCCAAGATTCGGGGGATTCCTACGAGCAGTACTTC. Protein: CASSQDSGDSYEQYF. V usage is TRBV4-1 and J usage is TRBJ2-7, with a tentative D call TRBD2 (6 bases). The CDR3 is made up of 15 amino acids. V lost 0 bases and J lost 1, with 10 bases in between. The germline V gene has CDR1 MGHRA and CDR2 YSYEKL.

This chain connects TRBV28 to TRBJ1-5; 7 nucleotides align to TRBD1. This CDR3 has 15 residues. From germline, CDR1 is MDHEN and CDR2 SYDVKM. V lost 5 bases, J lost 7 bases, and 11 bases stayed unmatched. The CDR3 DNA sequence: TGTGCCAGCAGTCTACGGACAGGCCGAGTCCAGCCCCAGCATTTT. It translates to CASSLRTGRVQPQHF.

The chain employs TRBV7-2 and TRBJ2-7, with 8 bases lining up with TRBD1. Germline V gives CDR1 SGHTA, CDR2 FQGNSA. This CDR3 has 15 amino acids. The V segment lost 0 bases and the J segment 5 bases; nucleotides outside the gene matches: 6. The CDR3 here is CASSLAWRQGHEQYF. CDR3 sequence (DNA): TGTGCCAGCAGCTTAGCGTGGAGACAGGGGCACGAGCAGTACTTC.

The rearrangement links TRBV2 to TRBJ2-3; maybe TRBD2 (6 bases). Germline V gene lookup returns CDR1 SNHLY and CDR2 FYNNEI. The CDR3 runs to 14 residues. The V gene lost 11 bases and the J gene lost 6 bases, with 21 bases spanning the gap. CDR3 coding DNA: TGTGCCGGACGAGACGGGGGTTTTGGGGATACGCAGTATTTT. Translated, it gives CAGRDGGFGDTQYF.

This clone was seen more than once but under ten times. CDR3 nucleotides: TGTGCCAGCAGGGTGAGTCGGGTCGGGAACACTGAAGCTTTCTTT. This sequence encodes CASRVSRVGNTEAFF. This chain uses TRBV2 with TRBJ1-1; D gene unclear. The CDR3 totals 15 residues. Between the trimmed V and J ends, which lost 6 bases and 1 base, there was a span of 15 bases. Germline V gene sequence: CDR1 SNHLY, CDR2 FYNNEI.

The CDR3: CASSVTTAGNQPQHF. As DNA, the CDR3 is TGTGCCAGCAGCGTTACGACAGCTGGGAATCAGCCCCAGCATTTT. The chain links TRBV2 to TRBJ1-5, with D maybe TRBD1 (5 bases). There are 15 residues in the CDR3. Germline CDR1 SNHLY, CDR2 FYNNEI. V was trimmed by 6 bases and J by 4 bases, leaving 16 bases between them.

The chain carries TRBV5-1 and TRBJ2-5; 9 nucleotides agree with TRBD1. The CDR3 is 14 amino acids. Germline CDR1 SGHRS, CDR2 YFSETQ. J lost 3 bases, V lost 2 bases, and 2 bases had no gene match. The CDR3 loop is CASSLDRGEETQYF. CDR3 bases: TGCGCCAGCAGCTTAGACAGGGGGGAAGAGACCCAGTACTTC. The full variable domain, with the rest looked up from reference TRBV5-1 and TRBJ2-5, is KAGVTQTPRYLIKTRGQQVTLSCSPISGHRSVSWYQQTPGQGLQFLFEYFSETQRNKGNFPGRFSGRQFSNSRSEMNVSTLELGDSALYLCASSLDRGEETQYFGPGTRLLVL.

The V call is TRBV28, the J call TRBJ2-7; the match to TRBD1 covers 10 bases. The CDR3 spans 15 residues. Germline CDR1 MDHEN, CDR2 SYDVKM. Trimming removed 4 bases from V and 0 bases from J; junction bases left unmatched: 3. The CDR3 coding sequence is TGTGCCAGCAGTTCGGGACAGGGGATCTCCTACGAGCAGTACTTC. It encodes CASSSGQGISYEQYF.

The chain carries TRBV2 and TRBJ2-7, with 8 bases identical to TRBD1. CDR3 length equals 14 residues. V trimming: 6 bases; J trimming: 2 bases; junction bases outside the gene matches: 6. The germline gives CDR1 SNHLY, CDR2 FYNNEI. The CDR3 sequence: CASRAQGAAYEQYF. The CDR3 nucleotides are TGTGCCAGCAGGGCCCAGGGGGCCGCCTACGAGCAGTACTTC.

This chain links TRBV4-1 with TRBJ2-5; 7 bases fit TRBD2. Per the germline V gene, CDR1 is MGHRA and CDR2 is YSYEKL. The CDR3 spans 16 residues. J lost 5 bases, V lost 2 bases, and 11 bases had no gene match. The CDR3 sequence: CASSQSPGGYEETQYF. For the CDR3, the DNA is TGCGCCAGCAGCCAATCCCCCGGGGGGTACGAGGAGACCCAGTACTTC.

The chain combines TRBV7-9 with TRBJ1-1; 7 bases fit TRBD1. Germline V gives CDR1 SEHNR, CDR2 FQNEAQ (reference sequence). The CDR3 has 12 amino acids. J was trimmed by 9 bases and V by 0 bases; bases with no gene match: 1. CDR3 sequence reads: CASSLAQGQAFF. The CDR3, as DNA: TGTGCCAGCAGCTTAGCACAGGGGCAAGCTTTCTTT. Drawing the rest from reference TRBV7-9 and TRBJ1-1, the complete variable domain is DTGVSQNPRHKITKRGQNVTFRCDPISEHNRLYWYRQTLGQGPEFLTYFQNEAQLEKSRLLSDRFSAERPKGSFSTLEIQRTEQGDSAMYLCASSLAQGQAFFGQGTRLTVV.

This clone was observed a handful of times. The chain employs TRBV6-5 and TRBJ2-2, with 7 bases that match TRBD1. The CDR3 has 15 amino acids. The trim removed 5 bases at V and 3 bases at J, leaving 6 bases unmatched. In germline, CDR1 is MNHEY, CDR2 SVGAGI. CDR3 residues: CASSMGTAYTGELFF. The CDR3, as DNA: TGTGCCAGCAGTATGGGGACAGCATACACCGGGGAGCTGTTTTTT.

The gene calls are TRBV27 and TRBJ2-7; 9 bases align to TRBD1. The V segment lost 3 bases and the J segment 11 bases; nucleotides outside the gene matches: 17. The CDR3 is 16 residues long. The germline CDR1 and CDR2 sequences are MNHEY and SMNVEV (reference sequence). The CDR3 DNA is TGTGCCAGCAGTTTTTTGAGAGAACAGGGGGCCGTAAGGAAGTACTTC. Amino acid sequence: CASSFLREQGAVRKYF.

The chain combines TRBV19 with TRBJ1-2; TRBD1 matches 10 bases. CDR3 length: 15 amino acids. Germline CDR1 is LNHDA and CDR2 is SQIVND (reference sequence). V lost 3 bases and J lost 2; bases outside the gene matches: 3. The CDR3 DNA reads TGTGCCAGTAGTATTGGGACAGGGGCCAACTATGGCTACACCTTC. Residues: CASSIGTGANYGYTF.

The V and J genes are TRBV2 and TRBJ2-7, with 7 bases aligning to TRBD2. Per the germline V gene, CDR1 is SNHLY and CDR2 is FYNNEI. Trimming took 7 bases from V and 0 from J; bases not matched to a gene: 3. The CDR3 has 13 residues. CDR3 DNA sequence: TGTGCCAGCACCCGGGACTACTCCTACGAGCAGTACTTC. This gives the protein CASTRDYSYEQYF.

The chain is built from TRBV5-1 and TRBJ2-2; 8 nucleotides match TRBD2. The CDR3 consists of 14 residues. Germline V gene lookup returns CDR1 SGHRS and CDR2 YFSETQ. V lost 2 bases to trimming and J lost 7 bases; unmatched junction nucleotides: 4. The CDR3 protein is CASSFSGDGGELFF. In DNA form, the CDR3 reads TGCGCCAGCAGCTTTAGCGGGGACGGCGGGGAGCTGTTTTTT. The full variable domain, rest sourced from reference TRBV5-1 and TRBJ2-2, is KAGVTQTPRYLIKTRGQQVTLSCSPISGHRSVSWYQQTPGQGLQFLFEYFSETQRNKGNFPGRFSGRQFSNSRSEMNVSTLELGDSALYLCASSFSGDGGELFFGEGSRLTVL.

The J gene is TRBJ1-1, the V gene TRBV5-1; TRBD1 matches at 7 bases. The CDR3 spans 16 residues. CDR1 is SGHRS, CDR2 YFSETQ, per germline. V lost 1 base and J lost 0; bases outside the gene matches: 6. Here the CDR3 DNA reads TGCGCCAGCAGCTTGTACGGGACAGCCTTGAACACTGAAGCTTTCTTT. It encodes CASSLYGTALNTEAFF. Using reference TRBV5-1 and TRBJ1-1 for the parts outside the CDR3, the full variable domain is KAGVTQTPRYLIKTRGQQVTLSCSPISGHRSVSWYQQTPGQGLQFLFEYFSETQRNKGNFPGRFSGRQFSNSRSEMNVSTLELGDSALYLCASSLYGTALNTEAFFGQGTRLTVV.

The V call is TRBV19, the J call TRBJ1-1; D is undetermined. The germline CDR1 and CDR2 sequences are LNHDA and SQIVND (reference sequence). V was shortened by 6 bases and J by 8 bases, with 10 bases between the two germline ends. The length of the CDR3 is 11 residues. The CDR3 DNA is TGTGCCAGTAGGCTAAATACGGAAGCTTTCTTT. It is translated as CASRLNTEAFF.

This sequence joins TRBV6-2 or TRBV6-3 and TRBJ2-5; 7 nucleotides line up with TRBD2. CDR1 is MNHEY, CDR2 SVGEGT, per germline. The V gene end was trimmed by 6 bases and the J gene end by 0 bases; junction bases not matched to a gene: 10. The CDR3 consists of 16 residues. In nucleotides, the CDR3 is TGTGCCAGCAGCCGCCGGACTAGAGATTACCAAGAGACCCAGTACTTC. It translates to CASSRRTRDYQETQYF.

In its sample, this clone was seen a few times. The chain employs TRBV15 and TRBJ1-4; a weak D match, TRBD1 (5 bases). The CDR3 is 16 amino acids. V was trimmed by 5 bases and J by 5 bases, leaving 18 bases between them. From germline, CDR1 is LNHNV and CDR2 YYDKDF (reference sequence). The CDR3 loop is CATSAGNGGGNEKLFF. In DNA form, the CDR3 reads TGTGCCACCAGCGCGGGAAATGGCGGGGGAAATGAAAAACTGTTTTTT. The variable domain in full, with the rest retrieved from reference TRBV15 and TRBJ1-4, is DAMVIQNPRYQVTQFGKPVTLSCSQTLNHNVMYWYQQKSSQAPKLLFHYYDKDFNNEADTPDNFQSRRPNTSFCFLDIRSPGLGDTAMYLCATSAGNGGGNEKLFFGSGTQLSVL.

The V and J genes are TRBV6-1 and TRBJ1-1; weak D call: TRBD1 (5 bases). This CDR3 is 14 amino acids long. The germline V and J ends were trimmed by 2 bases and 0 bases, with 7 bases remaining between them. Germline CDR1 is MNHNS and CDR2 is SASEGT. For the CDR3, the DNA is TGTGCCAGCAGTGAACAGGGTTTGAACACTGAAGCTTTCTTT. Protein: CASSEQGLNTEAFF.